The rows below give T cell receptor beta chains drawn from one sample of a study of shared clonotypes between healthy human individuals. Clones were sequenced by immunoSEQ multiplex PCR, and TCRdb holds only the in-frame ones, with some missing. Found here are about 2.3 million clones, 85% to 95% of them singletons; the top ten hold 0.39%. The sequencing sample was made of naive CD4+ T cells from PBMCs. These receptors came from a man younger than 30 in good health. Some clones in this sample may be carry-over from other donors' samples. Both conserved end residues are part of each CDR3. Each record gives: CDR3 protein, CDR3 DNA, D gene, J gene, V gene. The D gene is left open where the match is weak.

CASATSQETQYF	TGTGCCAGCGCGACGTCCCAAGAGACCCAGTACTTC	-	TRBJ2-5	TRBV18
CASSFLATPGRSYEQYF	TGTGCCAGCAGCTTCCTCGCAACACCGGGACGCTCCTACGAGCAGTACTTC	-	TRBJ2-7	TRBV11-1
CASSPTGETEAFF	TGTGCCAGCTCCCCAACAGGTGAAACTGAAGCTTTCTTT	-	TRBJ1-1	TRBV18
CASSLMGGRDSYEQYF	TGTGCCAGCAGCTTAATGGGCGGGCGGGATTCCTACGAGCAGTACTTC	-	TRBJ2-7	TRBV7-3
CASSLARSGSGGDTQYF	TGCGCCAGCAGCTTGGCCCGTAGCGGGAGTGGGGGAGATACGCAGTATTTT	TRBD2	TRBJ2-3	TRBV5-1
CSVVGWAEQYF	TGCAGCGTTGTCGGGTGGGCCGAGCAGTACTTC	-	TRBJ2-7	TRBV29-1
CASSLGWNTEAFF	TGTGCCAGCAGCCTTGGGTGGAACACTGAAGCTTTCTTT	-	TRBJ1-1	TRBV4-2
CASSLEAGQGGRPQSF	TGTGCCAGCAGCTTGGAGGCGGGACAGGGGGGGCGACCACAAAGCTTC	TRBD1	TRBJ2-7	TRBV5-4
CASSLEGQLGGYTF	TGCGCCAGCAGCTTGGAGGGTCAATTGGGTGGCTACACCTTC	-	TRBJ1-2	TRBV5-1
CASSFASYEQYF	TGTGCCAGCAGCTTTGCATCCTACGAGCAGTACTTC	-	TRBJ2-7	TRBV5-4
CASSLGQGARQPQHF	TGTGCCAGCAGCTTGGGGCAGGGGGCACGTCAGCCCCAGCATTTT	TRBD1	TRBJ1-5	TRBV5-6
CASSSSSVAGGTEAFF	TGTGCCAGCAGCTCTAGCTCCGTGGCAGGGGGGACTGAAGCTTTCTTT	TRBD1	TRBJ1-1	TRBV7-6
CASSGGLAAQETQYF	TGTGCCAGCAGTGGTGGACTAGCGGCGCAAGAGACCCAGTACTTC	TRBD2	TRBJ2-5	TRBV25-1
CASTGSGKNTGELFF	TGCGCCAGCACAGGTAGCGGGAAGAACACCGGGGAGCTGTTTTTT	TRBD2	TRBJ2-2	TRBV5-1
CASSQDWDRGSYNEQFF	TGTGCCAGCAGCCAAGATTGGGACAGGGGGTCCTACAATGAGCAGTTCTTC	TRBD1	TRBJ2-1	TRBV14
CASSLNVALNTEAFF	TGCGCCAGCAGCTTGAATGTAGCTCTGAACACTGAAGCTTTCTTT	-	TRBJ1-1	TRBV5-1